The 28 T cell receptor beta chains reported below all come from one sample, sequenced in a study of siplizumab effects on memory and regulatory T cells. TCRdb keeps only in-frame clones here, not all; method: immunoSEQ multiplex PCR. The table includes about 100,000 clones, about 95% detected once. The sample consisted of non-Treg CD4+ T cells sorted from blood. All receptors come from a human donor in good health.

CDR3 protein: CASSEGPGFLNTIYF. The CDR3 DNA sequence: TGTGCCAGCAGTGAAGGTCCCGGGTTTCTCAACACCATATATTTT. The chain joins TRBV6-1 to TRBJ1-3; no clear D gene. V dropped 1 base and J dropped 7 bases, with 14 bases sitting between them. This CDR3 is built from 15 residues. CDR1 and CDR2 from the germline V gene are MNHNS and SASEGT.

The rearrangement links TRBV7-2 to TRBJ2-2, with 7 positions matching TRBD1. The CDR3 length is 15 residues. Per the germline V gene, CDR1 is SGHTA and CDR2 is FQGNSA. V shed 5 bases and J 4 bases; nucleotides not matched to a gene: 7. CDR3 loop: CASSPRQGVTGELFF. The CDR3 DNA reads TGTGCCAGCAGCCCCCGACAGGGTGTCACCGGGGAGCTGTTTTTT.

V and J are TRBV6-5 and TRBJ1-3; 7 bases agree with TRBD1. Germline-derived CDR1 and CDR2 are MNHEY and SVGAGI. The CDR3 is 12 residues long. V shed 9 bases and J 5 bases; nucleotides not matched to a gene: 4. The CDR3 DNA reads TGTGCCAGTAGGACAGGAAGAAACACCATATATTTT. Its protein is CASRTGRNTIYF.

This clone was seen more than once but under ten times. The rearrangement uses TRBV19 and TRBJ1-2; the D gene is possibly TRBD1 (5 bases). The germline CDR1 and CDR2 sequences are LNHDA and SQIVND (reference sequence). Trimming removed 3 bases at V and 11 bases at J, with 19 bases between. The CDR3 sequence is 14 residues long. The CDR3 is CASSIGTAVVWYTF. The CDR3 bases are TGTGCCAGTAGTATCGGGACCGCGGTAGTGTGGTACACCTTC.

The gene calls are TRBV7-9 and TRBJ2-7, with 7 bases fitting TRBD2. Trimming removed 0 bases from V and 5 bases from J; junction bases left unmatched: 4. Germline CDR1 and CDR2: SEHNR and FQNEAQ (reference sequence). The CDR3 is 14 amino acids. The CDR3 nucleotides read TGTGCCAGCAGCTTAGCGGGAGGGCCAGACGAGCAGTACTTC. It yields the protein CASSLAGGPDEQYF.

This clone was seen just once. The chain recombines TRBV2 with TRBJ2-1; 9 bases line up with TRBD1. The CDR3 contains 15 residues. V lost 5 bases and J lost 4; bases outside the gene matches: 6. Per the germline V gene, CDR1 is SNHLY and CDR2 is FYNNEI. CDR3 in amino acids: CASSSPGTGYNEQFF. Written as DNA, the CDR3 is TGTGCCAGCAGTTCCCCCGGGACAGGGTACAATGAGCAGTTCTTC.

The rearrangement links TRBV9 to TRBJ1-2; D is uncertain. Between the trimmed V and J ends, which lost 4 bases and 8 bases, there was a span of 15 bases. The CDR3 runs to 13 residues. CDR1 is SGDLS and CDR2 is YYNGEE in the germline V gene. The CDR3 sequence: CASSREAAGGYTF. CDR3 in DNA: TGTGCCAGCAGCCGGGAGGCGGCGGGGGGCTACACCTTC.

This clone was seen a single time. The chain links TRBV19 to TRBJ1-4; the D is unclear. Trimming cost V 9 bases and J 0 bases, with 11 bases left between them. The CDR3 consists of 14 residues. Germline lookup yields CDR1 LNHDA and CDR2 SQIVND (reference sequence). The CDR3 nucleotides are TGTGCCAGAGCCAATTGGGCAACTAATGAAAAACTGTTTTTT. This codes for CARANWATNEKLFF.

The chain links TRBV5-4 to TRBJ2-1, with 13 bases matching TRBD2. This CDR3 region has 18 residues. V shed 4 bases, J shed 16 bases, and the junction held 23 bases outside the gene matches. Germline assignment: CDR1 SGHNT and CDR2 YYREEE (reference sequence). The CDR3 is CASSPLLAGGTRGLAGFF. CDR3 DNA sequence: TGTGCCAGCAGCCCATTACTAGCGGGAGGGACACGCGGACTCGCGGGATTCTTC.

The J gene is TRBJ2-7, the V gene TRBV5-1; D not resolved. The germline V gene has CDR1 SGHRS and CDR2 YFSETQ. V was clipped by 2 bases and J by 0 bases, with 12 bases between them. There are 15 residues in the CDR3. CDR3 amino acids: CASSFSAGSSYEQYF. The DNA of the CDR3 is TGCGCCAGCAGCTTCTCTGCAGGTAGCTCCTACGAGCAGTACTTC.

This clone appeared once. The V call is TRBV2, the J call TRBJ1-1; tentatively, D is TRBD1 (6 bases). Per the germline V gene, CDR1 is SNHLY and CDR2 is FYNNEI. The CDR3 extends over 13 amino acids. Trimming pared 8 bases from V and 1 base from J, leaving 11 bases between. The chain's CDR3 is CASSRTANTEAFF. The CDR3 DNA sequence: TGTGCCAGCTCACGGACAGCGAACACTGAAGCTTTCTTT.

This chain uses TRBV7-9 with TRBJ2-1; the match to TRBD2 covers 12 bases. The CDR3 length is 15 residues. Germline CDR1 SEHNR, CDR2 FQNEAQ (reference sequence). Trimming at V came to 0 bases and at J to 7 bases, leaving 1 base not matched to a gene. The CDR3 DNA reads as TGTGCCAGCAGCTTAGCACTAGCGGGAGGTAATGAGCAGTTCTTC. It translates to CASSLALAGGNEQFF.

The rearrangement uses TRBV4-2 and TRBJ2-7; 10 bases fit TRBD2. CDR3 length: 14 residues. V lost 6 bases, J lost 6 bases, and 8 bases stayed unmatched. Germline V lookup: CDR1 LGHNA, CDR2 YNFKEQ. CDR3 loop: CASSSSGSPFEQYF. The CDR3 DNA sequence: TGTGCCAGCAGTTCTAGCGGGAGCCCTTTCGAGCAGTACTTC.

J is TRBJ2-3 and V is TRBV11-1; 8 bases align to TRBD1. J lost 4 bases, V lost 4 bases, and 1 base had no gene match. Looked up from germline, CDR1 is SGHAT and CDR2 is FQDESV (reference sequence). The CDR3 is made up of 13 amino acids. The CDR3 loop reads CASSSTGADTQYF. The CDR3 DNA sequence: TGTGCCAGCAGCTCGACAGGGGCAGATACGCAGTATTTT.

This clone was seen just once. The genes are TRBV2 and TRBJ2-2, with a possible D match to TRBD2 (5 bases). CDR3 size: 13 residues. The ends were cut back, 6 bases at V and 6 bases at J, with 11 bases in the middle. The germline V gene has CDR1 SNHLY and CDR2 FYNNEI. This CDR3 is CASRWAGPGELFF. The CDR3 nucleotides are TGTGCCAGCAGATGGGCGGGCCCCGGGGAGCTGTTTTTT.

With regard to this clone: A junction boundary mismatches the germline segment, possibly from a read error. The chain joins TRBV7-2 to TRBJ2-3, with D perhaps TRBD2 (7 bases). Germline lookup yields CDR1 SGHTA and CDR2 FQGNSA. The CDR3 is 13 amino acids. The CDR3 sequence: CASSSGSATRGGF. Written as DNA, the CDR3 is TGTGCCAGCAGCTCGGGTAGCGCCACGAGGGGGGGATTT.

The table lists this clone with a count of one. CDR3 DNA: TGTGCCAGCAGCTTAGTTTCGAGTACGGCCTCTGGAAACACCATATATTTT. It yields the protein CASSLVSSTASGNTIYF. The chain has TRBV7-9 and TRBJ1-3; the D is unclear. V was cut by 1 base and J by 0 bases, with 13 bases left in between. The CDR3 runs 17 residues. The germline V gene encodes CDR1 SEHNR and CDR2 FQNEAQ (reference sequence).

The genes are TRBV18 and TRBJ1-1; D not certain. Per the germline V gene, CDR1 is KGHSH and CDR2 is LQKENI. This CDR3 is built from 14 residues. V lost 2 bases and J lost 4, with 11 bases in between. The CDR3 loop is CASSPAQAATEAFF. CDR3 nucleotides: TGTGCCAGCTCACCAGCCCAGGCGGCCACTGAAGCTTTCTTT.

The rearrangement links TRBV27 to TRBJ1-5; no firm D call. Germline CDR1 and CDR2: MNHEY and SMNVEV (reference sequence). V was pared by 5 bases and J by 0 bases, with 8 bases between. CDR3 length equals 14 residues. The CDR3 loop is CASSGINSNQPQHF. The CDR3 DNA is TGTGCCAGCAGTGGTATTAATAGCAATCAGCCCCAGCATTTT.

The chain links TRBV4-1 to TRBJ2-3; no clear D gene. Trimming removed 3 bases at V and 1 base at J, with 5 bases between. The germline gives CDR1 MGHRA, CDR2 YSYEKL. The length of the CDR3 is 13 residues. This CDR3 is CASSQAGTDTQYF. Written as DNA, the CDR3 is TGCGCCAGCAGCCAGGCCGGCACAGATACGCAGTATTTT.

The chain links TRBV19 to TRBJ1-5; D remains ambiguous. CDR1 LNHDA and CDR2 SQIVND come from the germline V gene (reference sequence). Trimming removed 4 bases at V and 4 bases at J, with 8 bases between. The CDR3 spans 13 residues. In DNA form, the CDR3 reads TGTGCCAGTAGTACCACGGGAAATCAGCCCCAGCATTTT. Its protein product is CASSTTGNQPQHF.

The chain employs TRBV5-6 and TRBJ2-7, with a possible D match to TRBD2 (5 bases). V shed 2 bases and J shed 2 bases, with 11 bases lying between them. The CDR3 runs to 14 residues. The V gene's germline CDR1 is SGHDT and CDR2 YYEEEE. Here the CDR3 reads CASSFSPSPYEQYF. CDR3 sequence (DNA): TGTGCCAGCAGCTTCAGTCCTAGCCCCTACGAGCAGTACTTC.

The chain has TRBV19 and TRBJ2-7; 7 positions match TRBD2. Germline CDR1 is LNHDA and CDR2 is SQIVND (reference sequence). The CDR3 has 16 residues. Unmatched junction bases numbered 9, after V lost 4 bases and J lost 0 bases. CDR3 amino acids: CASSRLLAEPSYEQYF. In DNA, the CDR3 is TGTGCCAGTAGTAGGCTGCTAGCGGAGCCCTCCTACGAGCAGTACTTC.

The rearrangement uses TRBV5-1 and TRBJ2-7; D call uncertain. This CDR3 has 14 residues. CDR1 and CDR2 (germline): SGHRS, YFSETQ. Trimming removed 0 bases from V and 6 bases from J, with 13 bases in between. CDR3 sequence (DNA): TGCGCCAGCAGCTTGGAGGGCCGAAGGGCCGAGCAGTACTTC. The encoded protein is CASSLEGRRAEQYF.

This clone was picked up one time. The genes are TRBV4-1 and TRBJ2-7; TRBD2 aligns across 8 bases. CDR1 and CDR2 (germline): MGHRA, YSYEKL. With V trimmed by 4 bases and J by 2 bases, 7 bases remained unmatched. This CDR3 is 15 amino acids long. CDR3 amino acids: CASSLLAGPTYEQYF. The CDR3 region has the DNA TGCGCCAGCAGCCTCCTAGCGGGCCCGACCTACGAGCAGTACTTC.

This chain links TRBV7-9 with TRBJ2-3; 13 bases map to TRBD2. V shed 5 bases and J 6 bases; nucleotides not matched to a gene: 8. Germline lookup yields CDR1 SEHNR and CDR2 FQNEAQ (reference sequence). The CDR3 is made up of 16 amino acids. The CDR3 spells CASSLWTSGSSDTQYF. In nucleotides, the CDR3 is TGTGCCAGCAGCCTATGGACTAGCGGGAGTTCGGATACGCAGTATTTT.

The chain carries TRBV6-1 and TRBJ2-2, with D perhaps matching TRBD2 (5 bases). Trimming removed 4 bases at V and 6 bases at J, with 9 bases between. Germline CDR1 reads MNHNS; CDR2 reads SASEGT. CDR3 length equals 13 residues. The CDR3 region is CASSGTSSGELFF. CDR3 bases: TGTGCCAGCAGTGGGACTTCATCCGGGGAGCTGTTTTTT.

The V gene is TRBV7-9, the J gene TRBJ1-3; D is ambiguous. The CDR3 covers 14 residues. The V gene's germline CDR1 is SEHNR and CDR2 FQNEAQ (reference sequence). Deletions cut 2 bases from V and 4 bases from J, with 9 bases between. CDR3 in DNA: TGTGCCAGCAGCTTACCTGGATACGGAAACACCATATATTTT. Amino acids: CASSLPGYGNTIYF.